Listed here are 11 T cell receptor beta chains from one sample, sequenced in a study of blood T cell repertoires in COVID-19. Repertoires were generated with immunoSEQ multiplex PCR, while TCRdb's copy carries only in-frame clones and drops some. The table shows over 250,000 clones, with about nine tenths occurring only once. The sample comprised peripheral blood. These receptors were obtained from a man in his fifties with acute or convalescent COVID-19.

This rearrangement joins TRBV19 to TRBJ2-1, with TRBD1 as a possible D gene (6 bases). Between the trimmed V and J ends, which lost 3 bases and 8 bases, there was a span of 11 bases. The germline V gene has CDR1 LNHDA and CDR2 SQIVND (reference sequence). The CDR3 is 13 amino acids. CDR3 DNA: TGTGCCAGTAGTATCGGACAGAGGTATGAGCAGTTCTTC. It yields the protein CASSIGQRYEQFF.

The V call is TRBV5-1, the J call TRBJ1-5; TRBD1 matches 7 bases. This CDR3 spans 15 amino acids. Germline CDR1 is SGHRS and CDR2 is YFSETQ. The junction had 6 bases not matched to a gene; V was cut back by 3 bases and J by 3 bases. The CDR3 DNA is TGCGCCAGCAGCTCGTCAGGGGGTGACAATCAGCCCCAGCATTTT. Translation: CASSSSGGDNQPQHF. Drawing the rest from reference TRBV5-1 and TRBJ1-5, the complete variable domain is KAGVTQTPRYLIKTRGQQVTLSCSPISGHRSVSWYQQTPGQGLQFLFEYFSETQRNKGNFPGRFSGRQFSNSRSEMNVSTLELGDSALYLCASSSSGGDNQPQHFGDGTRLSIL.

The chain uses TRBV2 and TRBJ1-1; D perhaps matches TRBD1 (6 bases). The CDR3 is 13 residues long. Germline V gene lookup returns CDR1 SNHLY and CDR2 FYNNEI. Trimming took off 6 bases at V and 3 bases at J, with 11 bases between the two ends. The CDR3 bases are TGTGCCAGCAGCAGGGGAGGGGACACTGAAGCTTTCTTT. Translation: CASSRGGDTEAFF.

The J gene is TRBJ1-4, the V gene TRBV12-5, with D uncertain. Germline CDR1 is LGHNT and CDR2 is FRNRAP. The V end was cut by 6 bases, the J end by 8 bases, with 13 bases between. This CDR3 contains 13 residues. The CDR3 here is CASGSVGTEKLFF. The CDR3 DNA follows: TGTGCTAGTGGGAGTGTGGGCACCGAAAAACTGTTTTTT.

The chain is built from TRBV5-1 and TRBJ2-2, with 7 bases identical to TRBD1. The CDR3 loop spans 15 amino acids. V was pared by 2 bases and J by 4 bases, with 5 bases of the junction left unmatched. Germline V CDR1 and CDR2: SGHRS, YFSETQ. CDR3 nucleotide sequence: TGCGCCAGCAGCTTCCCTGGGACAGCCACCGGGGAGCTGTTTTTT. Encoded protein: CASSFPGTATGELFF.

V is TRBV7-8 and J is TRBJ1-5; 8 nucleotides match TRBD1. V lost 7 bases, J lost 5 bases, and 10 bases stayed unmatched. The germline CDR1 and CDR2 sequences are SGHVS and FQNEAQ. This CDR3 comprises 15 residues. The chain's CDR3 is CASTSDRAAHQPQHF. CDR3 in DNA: TGTGCCAGCACCTCGGACAGGGCCGCCCATCAGCCCCAGCATTTT.

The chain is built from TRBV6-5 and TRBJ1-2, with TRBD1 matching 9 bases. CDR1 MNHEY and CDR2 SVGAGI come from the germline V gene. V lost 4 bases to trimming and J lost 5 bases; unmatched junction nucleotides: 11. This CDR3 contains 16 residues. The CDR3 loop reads CASSFATGGEPYGYTF. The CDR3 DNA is TGTGCCAGCAGTTTCGCCACAGGGGGCGAACCTTATGGCTACACCTTC.

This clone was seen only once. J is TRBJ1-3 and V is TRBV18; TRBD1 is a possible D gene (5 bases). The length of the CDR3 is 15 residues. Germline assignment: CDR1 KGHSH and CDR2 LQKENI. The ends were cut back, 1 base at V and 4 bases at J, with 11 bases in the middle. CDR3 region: CASSPRRVQGNTIYF. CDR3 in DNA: TGTGCCAGCTCACCACGCAGGGTGCAAGGAAACACCATATATTTT. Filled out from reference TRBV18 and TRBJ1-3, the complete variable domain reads NAGVMQNPRHLVRRRGQEARLRCSPMKGHSHVYWYRQLPEEGLKFMVYLQKENIIDESGMPKERFSAEFPKEGPSILRIQQVVRGDSAAYFCASSPRRVQGNTIYFGEGSWLTVV.

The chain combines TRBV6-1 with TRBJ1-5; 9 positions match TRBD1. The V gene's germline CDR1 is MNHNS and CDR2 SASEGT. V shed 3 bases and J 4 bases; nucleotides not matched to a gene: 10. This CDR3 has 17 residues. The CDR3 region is CASSDGTGSWGNQPQHF. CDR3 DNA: TGTGCCAGCAGTGACGGGACAGGGTCATGGGGGAATCAGCCCCAGCATTTT.

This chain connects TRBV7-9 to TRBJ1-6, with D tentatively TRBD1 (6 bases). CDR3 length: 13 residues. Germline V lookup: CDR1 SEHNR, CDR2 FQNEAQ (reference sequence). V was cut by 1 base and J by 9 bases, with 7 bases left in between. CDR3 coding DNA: TGTGCCAGCAGCTTAGGCAGGGGTTCACCCCTCCACTTT. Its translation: CASSLGRGSPLHF.

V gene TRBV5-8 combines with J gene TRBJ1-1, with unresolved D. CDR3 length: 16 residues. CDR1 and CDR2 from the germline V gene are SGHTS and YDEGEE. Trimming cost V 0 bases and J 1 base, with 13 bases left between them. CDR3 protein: CASSLGGGPRNTEAFF. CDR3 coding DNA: TGTGCCAGCAGCTTGGGCGGTGGCCCTAGGAACACTGAAGCTTTCTTT. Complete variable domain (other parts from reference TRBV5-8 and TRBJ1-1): EAGVTQSPTHLIKTRGQQATLRCSPISGHTSVYWYQQALGLGLQFLLWYDEGEERNRGNFPPRFSGRQFPNYSSELNVNALELEDSALYLCASSLGGGPRNTEAFFGQGTRLTVV.